The 22 T cell receptor beta chains reported below all come from one sample, sequenced in a study of blood T cell repertoires in COVID-19. Measured with immunoSEQ multiplex PCR; TCRdb has only the in-frame clones, and not every one. Of about 170,000 clones listed, around 85% are singletons. Sequencing was carried out using peripheral blood. Receptor source: a woman aged 60-70 years with COVID-19, enrolled during active disease.

The chain joins TRBV9 to TRBJ2-1, with D perhaps TRBD1 (5 bases). CDR3 size: 11 residues. V was shortened by 1 base and J by 9 bases, with 5 bases between the two germline ends. CDR1 is SGDLS and CDR2 is YYNGEE in the germline V gene. The CDR3 protein is CASSVRGEQFF. CDR3 nucleotide sequence: TGTGCCAGCAGCGTAAGGGGTGAGCAGTTCTTC.

CDR3 sequence reads: CASSPEQFINYGYTF. The CDR3 region has the DNA TGTGCCAGCTCACCAGAACAGTTTATTAACTATGGCTACACCTTC. The chain carries TRBV18 and TRBJ1-2; D uncertain. The CDR3 length is 15 residues. Germline V gene sequence: CDR1 KGHSH, CDR2 LQKENI. Trimming removed 2 bases at V and 1 base at J, with 11 bases between.

The genes are TRBV6-5 and TRBJ1-1; TRBD1 is a possible D gene (5 bases). The CDR3 has 14 amino acids. CDR1 and CDR2 from the germline V gene are MNHEY and SVGAGI. The V end lost 7 bases, the J end lost 4 bases, and 16 bases lay between the germline ends. This chain's CDR3 is CASTQRFQGTEAFF. CDR3 DNA sequence: TGTGCCAGCACCCAAAGGTTTCAGGGCACTGAAGCTTTCTTT.

This clone was counted between two and nine times. This chain joins TRBV7-9 and TRBJ2-7; 12 bases match TRBD2. This CDR3 spans 15 amino acids. CDR1 is SEHNR, CDR2 FQNEAQ, per germline (reference sequence). Trimming at V came to 4 bases and at J to 7 bases, leaving 8 bases not matched to a gene. The CDR3 DNA reads TGTGCCAGCAGCTCCCTAGCGGGAGGGCTGCGGGAGCAGTACTTC. Its protein is CASSSLAGGLREQYF.

A single count supports this clone. This chain links TRBV20-1 with TRBJ1-3; D gene ambiguous. The CDR3 length is 14 residues. Trimming stripped 3 bases from V and 0 bases from J, with 9 bases between. From germline, CDR1 is DFQATT and CDR2 SNEGSKA (reference sequence). For the CDR3, the DNA is TGCAGTGCTAGTCCCTCCTCCTCTGGAAACACCATATATTTT. Translation gives CSASPSSSGNTIYF.

This clone occurred a few times. The V and J genes are TRBV5-1 and TRBJ2-5; TRBD2 matches 14 bases. V shed 4 bases, J shed 4 bases, and the junction held 6 bases outside the gene matches. The CDR3 sequence is 16 residues long. Germline CDR1 and CDR2: SGHRS and YFSETQ. CDR3 protein: CASSRLAGGPLETQYF. Here the CDR3 DNA reads TGCGCCAGCAGCCGACTAGCGGGAGGGCCACTAGAGACCCAGTACTTC.

The chain carries TRBV6-2 or TRBV6-3 and TRBJ2-7; 7 positions agree with TRBD2. With V trimmed by 4 bases and J by 0 bases, 0 bases remained unmatched. In germline, CDR1 is MNHEY, CDR2 SVGEGT. The CDR3 covers 13 residues. The CDR3 bases are TGTGCCAGCAGTTGGGGGGGCTCCTACGAGCAGTACTTC. As protein: CASSWGGSYEQYF.

V gene TRBV18 combines with J gene TRBJ1-5; 8 nucleotides align to TRBD1. This CDR3 is 16 amino acids long. With V trimmed by 2 bases and J by 7 bases, 10 bases remained unmatched. Germline V gives CDR1 KGHSH, CDR2 LQKENI. The CDR3 sequence is CASSPGTGGLIQPQHF. The CDR3 DNA reads TGTGCCAGCTCACCAGGTACAGGGGGACTCATCCAGCCCCAGCATTTT.

This chain links TRBV24-1 with TRBJ1-2; 9 bases map to TRBD1. V shed 5 bases and J 8 bases; nucleotides not matched to a gene: 14. This CDR3 has 16 amino acids. Germline V gives CDR1 KGHDR, CDR2 SFDVKD. This CDR3 is CATSASGGQGSDGYTF. For the CDR3, the DNA is TGTGCCACCAGTGCCTCGGGGGGACAGGGATCGGACGGCTACACCTTC.

The rearrangement uses TRBV5-4 and TRBJ1-2; D remains ambiguous. V lost 0 bases, J lost 8 bases, and 14 bases lay in between. The CDR3 consists of 14 residues. Germline lookup yields CDR1 SGHNT and CDR2 YYREEE (reference sequence). CDR3 residues: CASSLVGVLGGYTF. The CDR3 DNA reads as TGTGCCAGCAGCTTGGTCGGGGTCCTAGGCGGCTACACCTTC.

The rearrangement links TRBV6-5 to TRBJ1-1; D not certain. The length of the CDR3 is 16 residues. The V gene's germline CDR1 is MNHEY and CDR2 SVGAGI. Trimming removed 0 bases from V and 2 bases from J, with 13 bases in between. Written as DNA, the CDR3 is TGTGCCAGCAGTTACTCGGGCAGCCCTTCAAACACTGAAGCTTTCTTT. It specifies CASSYSGSPSNTEAFF.

Here the CDR3 reads CASSRRTEGVDYGYTF. CDR3 in DNA: TGTGCCAGCAGCCGTCGGACCGAGGGAGTGGACTATGGCTACACCTTC. J is TRBJ1-2 and V is TRBV7-3; D uncertain. Trimming stripped 5 bases from V and 3 bases from J, with 19 bases between. The germline gives CDR1 SGHTA, CDR2 FQGTGA. The CDR3 extends over 16 amino acids.

CDR3 nucleotides: TGTGCCAGCTCACCTAGACGAACAGCTAACTATGGCTACACCTTC. Its translation: CASSPRRTANYGYTF. The chain is built from TRBV18 and TRBJ1-2, with unresolved D. CDR3 size: 15 residues. Germline V gives CDR1 KGHSH, CDR2 LQKENI. Trimming left V 3 bases short and J 0 bases short, with 11 bases between.

The J gene is TRBJ2-2, the V gene TRBV28, with 13 bases identical to TRBD2. Germline CDR1 and CDR2: MDHEN and SYDVKM. With 2 bases clipped from V and 7 bases from J, the junction kept 7 bases outside the gene matches. The length of the CDR3 is 17 residues. CDR3 amino acids: CASSLGGLAGVNGELFF. CDR3 sequence (DNA): TGTGCCAGCAGTTTAGGAGGACTAGCGGGAGTCAACGGGGAGCTGTTTTTT.

This chain uses TRBV19 with TRBJ1-1; 10 bases are a match to TRBD1. V was pared by 3 bases and J by 0 bases, with 4 bases of the junction left unmatched. CDR1 and CDR2 from the germline V gene are LNHDA and SQIVND (reference sequence). The CDR3 totals 16 residues. CDR3 region: CASSIPGTGVNTEAFF. In DNA form, the CDR3 reads TGTGCCAGTAGTATCCCCGGGACAGGGGTGAACACTGAAGCTTTCTTT.

This clone was observed many times. The CDR3 DNA reads as TGTGCCAGCAGTGACTCCGGGGGAGAACCCGGGGAGCTGTTTTTT. Residues: CASSDSGGEPGELFF. The genes are TRBV6-4 and TRBJ2-2, with a tentative D call TRBD2 (6 bases). This CDR3 has 15 amino acids. Between the trimmed V and J ends, which lost 0 bases and 6 bases, there was a span of 11 bases. Per germline, CDR1 MRHNA and CDR2 SNTAGT.

This chain joins TRBV6-6 and TRBJ1-3; 9 nucleotides agree with TRBD1. Germline V CDR1 and CDR2: MNHNY, SVGAGI (reference sequence). CDR3 length: 17 amino acids. V dropped 6 bases and J dropped 0; count of bases not matched to a gene: 9. Here the CDR3 reads CASSRNRGLSSGNTIYF. CDR3 DNA: TGTGCCAGCAGCCGAAACAGGGGGCTTAGCTCTGGAAACACCATATATTTT.

This chain links TRBV30 with TRBJ2-7; TRBD2 agrees at 9 bases. Germline lookup yields CDR1 GTSNPN and CDR2 SVGIG (reference sequence). The CDR3 spans 13 residues. V gave up 0 bases and J gave up 6 bases; unmatched junction bases: 3. The CDR3: CAWSVGSGSEQYF. The CDR3, as DNA: TGTGCCTGGAGTGTTGGTAGCGGGAGCGAGCAGTACTTC. The whole variable domain, filled in from reference TRBV30 and TRBJ2-7, reads SQTIHQWPATLVQPVGSPLSLECTVEGTSNPNLYWYRQAAGRGLQLLFYSVGIGQISSEVPQNLSASRPQDRQFILSSKKLLLSDSGFYLCAWSVGSGSEQYFGPGTRLTVT.

The V call is TRBV11-3, the J call TRBJ1-1; TRBD1 aligns across 7 bases. The CDR3 loop spans 15 amino acids. CDR1 SGHNT and CDR2 YENEEA come from the germline V gene. V was clipped by 1 base and J by 5 bases; unmatched bases: 7. CDR3 sequence reads: CASSLAPGGRTEAFF. CDR3 coding DNA: TGTGCCAGCAGCTTAGCGCCAGGGGGTAGGACTGAAGCTTTCTTT.

The rearrangement uses TRBV5-5 and TRBJ2-7; TRBD1 aligns across 7 bases. From germline, CDR1 is SGHKS and CDR2 YYEKEE (reference sequence). The CDR3 runs 14 residues. J was trimmed by 3 bases and V by 2 bases; bases with no gene match: 5. The DNA for the CDR3 is TGTGCCAGCAGCTTACTCAGGGGGAACTACGAGCAGTACTTC. This sequence encodes CASSLLRGNYEQYF.

The chain links TRBV27 to TRBJ2-5; TRBD2 matches 9 bases. CDR1 MNHEY and CDR2 SMNVEV come from the germline V gene (reference sequence). Germline trimming cut 7 bases from V and 5 bases from J; bases unmatched to any gene: 2. CDR3 length: 12 amino acids. The CDR3 DNA follows: TGTGCCAGCAAAAGCGGGGGGGAGACCCAGTACTTC. Its translation is CASKSGGETQYF.

V usage is TRBV7-8 and J usage is TRBJ2-7, with TRBD2 matching over 8 bases. V lost 5 bases, J lost 11 bases, and 8 bases stayed unmatched. The CDR3 sequence is 12 residues long. Per germline, CDR1 SGHVS and CDR2 FQNEAQ. The CDR3 is CASSHISGKEYF. The CDR3 coding sequence is TGTGCCAGCAGCCATATTAGCGGGAAGGAGTACTTC.